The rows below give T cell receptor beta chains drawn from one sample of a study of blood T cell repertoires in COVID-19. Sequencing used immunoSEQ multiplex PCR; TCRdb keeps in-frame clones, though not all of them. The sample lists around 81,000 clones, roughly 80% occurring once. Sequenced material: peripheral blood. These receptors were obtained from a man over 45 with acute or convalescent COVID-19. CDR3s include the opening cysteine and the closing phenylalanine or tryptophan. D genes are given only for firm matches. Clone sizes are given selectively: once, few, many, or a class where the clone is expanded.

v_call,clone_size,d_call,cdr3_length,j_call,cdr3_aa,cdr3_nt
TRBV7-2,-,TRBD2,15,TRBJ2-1,CASSRGTSGSGEQFF,TGTGCCAGCAGCAGGGGGACTAGCGGGAGTGGTGAGCAGTTCTTC
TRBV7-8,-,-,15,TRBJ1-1,CASSQAGGEVAEAFF,TGTGCCAGCAGCCAGGCGGGGGGCGAGGTCGCTGAAGCTTTCTTT
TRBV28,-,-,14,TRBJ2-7,CASRVEGAVAEQYF,TGTGCCAGCAGGGTCGAAGGAGCCGTTGCCGAGCAGTACTTC
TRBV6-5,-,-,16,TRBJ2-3,CASSYGGGVSTDTQYF,TGTGCCAGCAGTTATGGCGGGGGCGTAAGCACAGATACGCAGTATTTT
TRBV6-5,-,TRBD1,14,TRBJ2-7,CASRPGGAFYEQYF,TGTGCCAGCAGACCAGGGGGCGCCTTCTACGAGCAGTACTTC
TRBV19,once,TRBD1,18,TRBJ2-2,CASSTFDPGQGATGELFF,TGTGCCAGTAGTACTTTTGACCCGGGACAGGGGGCGACCGGGGAGCTGTTTTTT
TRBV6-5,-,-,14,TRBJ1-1,CASRGLEPGTEAFF,TGTGCCAGCAGGGGGCTTGAACCTGGGACTGAAGCTTTCTTT
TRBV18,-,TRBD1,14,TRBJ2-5,CASSPQGAQETQYF,TGTGCCAGCTCGCCACAGGGGGCCCAAGAGACCCAGTACTTC
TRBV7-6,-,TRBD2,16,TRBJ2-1,CASSLAAGGSLSEQFF,TGTGCCAGCAGCTTAGCAGCGGGGGGTTCCCTCAGCGAGCAGTTCTTC
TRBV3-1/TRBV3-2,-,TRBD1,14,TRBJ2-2,CASMGQGKRGELFF,TGTGCCAGCATGGGACAGGGGAAACGCGGGGAGCTGTTTTTT
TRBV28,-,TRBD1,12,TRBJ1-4,CASSLSRQGLFF,TGTGCCAGCAGTTTGTCGAGACAGGGACTGTTTTTT
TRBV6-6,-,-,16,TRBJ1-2,CASSPAGGQLLGGYTF,TGTGCCAGCAGTCCCGCGGGGGGGCAGCTACTTGGGGGCTACACCTTC
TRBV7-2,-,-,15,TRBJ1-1,CASSLFAQLSAEAFF,TGTGCCAGCAGCTTATTTGCACAACTAAGCGCTGAAGCTTTCTTT
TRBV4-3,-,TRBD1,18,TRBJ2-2,CASSRAPTGQTITGELFF,TGCGCCAGCAGCCGCGCGCCGACGGGACAGACAATCACCGGGGAGCTGTTTTTT
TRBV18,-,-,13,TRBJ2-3,CASSSGFGDTQYF,TGTGCCAGCTCATCGGGTTTCGGAGATACGCAGTATTTT
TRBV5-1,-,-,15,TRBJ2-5,CASSLLDGAGETQYF,TGCGCCAGCAGCTTGTTAGATGGGGCTGGAGAGACCCAGTACTTC
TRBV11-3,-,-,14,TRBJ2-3,CASSFSGSTDTQYF,TGTGCCAGCAGCTTTAGCGGAAGCACAGATACGCAGTATTTT
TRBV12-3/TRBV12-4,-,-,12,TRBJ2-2,CASSNLPGELFF,TGTGCCAGCAGCAACTTGCCCGGGGAGCTGTTTTTT
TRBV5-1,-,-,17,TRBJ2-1,CASSLAFDRGSYNEQFF,TGCGCCAGCAGCTTGGCATTTGACAGAGGCTCCTACAATGAGCAGTTCTTC
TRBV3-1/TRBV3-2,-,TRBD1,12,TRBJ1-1,CASSLRTGRAFF,TGTGCCAGCAGCCTACGGACAGGGAGGGCTTTCTTT
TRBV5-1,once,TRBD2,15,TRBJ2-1,CASSQGTSRDNEQFF,TGCGCCAGCAGCCAAGGGACTAGCAGAGACAATGAGCAGTTCTTC
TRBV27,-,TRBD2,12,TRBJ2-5,CASSLSGGTQYF,TGTGCCAGCAGTCTGTCGGGGGGGACCCAGTACTTC
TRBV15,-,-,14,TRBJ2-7,CATSSDRGPYEQYF,TGTGCCACCAGCAGTGATCGGGGTCCCTACGAGCAGTACTTC
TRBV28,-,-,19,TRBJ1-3,CASSLPPGSSGLSGNTIYF,TGTGCCAGCAGTTTACCGCCGGGCAGTTCGGGACTCTCTGGAAACACCATATATTTT
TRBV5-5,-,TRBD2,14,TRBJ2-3,CASRERGETDTQYF,TGTGCCAGCAGGGAGCGGGGGGAGACAGATACGCAGTATTTT
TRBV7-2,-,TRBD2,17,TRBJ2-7,CASSLGATSRFFYEQYF,TGTGCCAGCAGCTTAGGCGCGACTAGCAGGTTCTTCTACGAGCAGTACTTC
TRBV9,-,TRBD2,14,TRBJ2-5,CASSYQAGVETQYF,TGTGCCAGCAGCTATCAGGCGGGAGTAGAGACCCAGTACTTC
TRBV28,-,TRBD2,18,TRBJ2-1,CASSLIGVSGSWDNEQFF,TGTGCCAGCAGTTTAATAGGTGTTAGCGGGAGCTGGGATAATGAGCAGTTCTTC
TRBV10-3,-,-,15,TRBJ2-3,CAISEEEDSGDTQYF,TGTGCCATCAGTGAGGAGGAGGACTCGGGCGATACGCAGTATTTT
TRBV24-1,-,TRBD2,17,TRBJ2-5,CATSDSGTSAYQETQYF,TGTGCCACCAGTGATTCCGGGACTAGCGCCTACCAAGAGACCCAGTACTTC
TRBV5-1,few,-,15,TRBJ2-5,CASSLGQGGGETQYF,TGCGCCAGCAGCTTGGGACAGGGCGGAGGGGAGACCCAGTACTTC
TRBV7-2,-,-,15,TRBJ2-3,CASSFSSGAADTQYF,TGTGCCAGCAGCTTTTCATCTGGGGCCGCAGATACGCAGTATTTT
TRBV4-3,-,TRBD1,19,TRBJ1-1,CASSQERPGGRFGNTEAFF,TGCGCCAGCAGCCAAGAGCGACCAGGGGGCAGATTTGGGAACACTGAAGCTTTCTTT
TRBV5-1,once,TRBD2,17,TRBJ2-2,CASSLARRLAGTGELFF,TGCGCCAGCAGCTTGGCTCGAAGACTAGCGGGAACCGGGGAGCTGTTTTTT
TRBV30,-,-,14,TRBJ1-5,CAWSERHSNQPQHF,TGTGCCTGGAGTGAGAGACATAGCAATCAGCCCCAGCATTTT
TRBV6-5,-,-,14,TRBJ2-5,CASRPGTAQETQYF,TGTGCCAGCAGGCCCGGGACTGCGCAAGAGACCCAGTACTTC
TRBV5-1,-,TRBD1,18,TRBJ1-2,CASSLTPGGQVVDYGYTF,TGCGCCAGCAGCTTGACCCCGGGGGGACAGGTTGTGGATTATGGCTACACCTTC
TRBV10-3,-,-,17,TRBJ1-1,CAISDLGGTLKNTEAFF,TGTGCCATCAGTGATTTGGGGGGTACTTTAAAGAACACTGAAGCTTTCTTT
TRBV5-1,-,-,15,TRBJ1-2,CASSPSGGLASDYTF,TGCGCCAGCAGCCCCTCAGGAGGGCTCGCCTCAGACTACACCTTC
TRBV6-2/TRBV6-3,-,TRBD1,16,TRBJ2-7,CASSHPGTALFYEQYF,TGTGCCAGCAGTCACCCCGGGACAGCCCTCTTCTACGAGCAGTACTTC
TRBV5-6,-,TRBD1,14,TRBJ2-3,CASSLDRATDTQYF,TGTGCCAGCAGCCTTGACAGGGCCACAGATACGCAGTATTTT
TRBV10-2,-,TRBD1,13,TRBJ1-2,CASSESGTVKATF,TGCGCCAGCAGTGAGTCGGGGACAGTCAAGGCCACCTTC